This T cell receptor beta chain was found in a study of T-cell memory formation after mild COVID-19. In the study overall: The study found TCR clusters largely donor specific.

This clonotype has only a few counts. Its antigen is currently unknown. The CDR3 consists of 13 residues. The V end lost 9 bases, the J end lost 4 bases, and 15 bases lay between the germline ends. Findings of the study overall: Those CD4+ clones that contracted were mainly in CM and EM (CD8+ ones in EMRA). Cross-reactive memory seemingly joined, as some responding clones were found in pre-infection memory.

TCRdb recomputed calls from the 5' RACE reads with MiXCR, one row per CDR3 protein. The sample lists fewer than 650,000 distinct CDR3 sequences; about 18% were seen once. The chain has TRBV12-3 or TRBV12-4 and TRBJ1-2; possible D gene TRBD1, 6 bases. Material: PBMCs or a T cell subset sorted from them (not recorded which). The TCR originated in an adult woman who had mild COVID-19 (a few samples of this study predate the infection). Cell type and time point are not known. CDR3 region: CASGAGTPYGYTF. CDR3 DNA: TGTGCCAGTGGAGCCGGGACACCCTATGGCTACACCTTC.